These 27 T cell receptor beta chains share one sample of origin, sequenced in a study of spatial heterogeneity in lung cancer. Using its own MiXCR run on the 5' RACE reads, TCRdb lists one record per CDR3 protein. The sample yields 85,000 to 100,000 distinct CDR3 sequences, approximately 12% seen once. The time point here: sample taken at primary tumor resection. This specimen consisted of PBMCs, obtained at surgery. The receptor source for this set is a male donor with early-stage non-small cell lung cancer.

This clonotype occurred once. This chain uses TRBV6-6 with TRBJ2-5, with a weak D call TRBD1 (5 bases). CDR3 length: 15 amino acids. Trimming removed 6 bases from V and 2 bases from J, with 16 bases in between. Per the germline V gene, CDR1 is MNHNY and CDR2 is SVGAGI (reference sequence). CDR3 residues: CASSLDGHSQETQYF. CDR3 nucleotides: TGTGCCAGCAGCCTGGACGGACACTCACAAGAGACCCAGTACTTC.

The sample holds a few counts of this clonotype. J is TRBJ2-7 and V is TRBV20-1, with D perhaps TRBD1 or TRBD2 (5 bases each). The ends were cut back, 2 bases at V and 3 bases at J, with 14 bases in the middle. This CDR3 region has 14 residues. Germline V lookup: CDR1 DFQATT, CDR2 SNEGSKA (reference sequence). CDR3 coding DNA: TGCAGTGCTAGACCCGCCAGTGGGGGCTACGAGCAGTACTTC. Its translation is CSARPASGGYEQYF.

J is TRBJ2-5 and V is TRBV11-2, with 9 bases fitting TRBD1. The CDR3 runs to 15 residues. Germline loops: CDR1 SGHAT, CDR2 FQNNGV. V trimming: 3 bases; J trimming: 5 bases; junction bases outside the gene matches: 7. In nucleotides, the CDR3 is TGTGCCAGCAGCTTTGGACAGGGGAAATTGGAGACCCAGTACTTC. The encoded protein is CASSFGQGKLETQYF.

The chain is built from TRBV7-6 and TRBJ2-7; D may be TRBD1 (6 bases). Per the germline V gene, CDR1 is SGHVS and CDR2 is FNYEAQ. This CDR3 contains 14 residues. V was clipped by 1 base and J by 3 bases, with 10 bases between them. CDR3 sequence: CASSLGSRGYEQYF. DNA of the CDR3: TGTGCCAGCAGCTTAGGTAGCAGGGGCTACGAGCAGTACTTC.

This clonotype was seen a handful of times. The V call is TRBV11-1, the J call TRBJ2-5, with D perhaps given as TRBD1 or TRBD2 (5 bases each). V was pared by 4 bases and J by 5 bases, with 23 bases between. CDR3 length: 17 amino acids. Germline V gene lookup returns CDR1 SGHAT and CDR2 FQDESV (reference sequence). CDR3 DNA: TGTGCCAGCAGCTCGTGGGACGATGATGAGGGTTCGGAGACCCAGTACTTC. The encoded protein is CASSSWDDDEGSETQYF.

This clonotype came up many times. The CDR3 DNA is TGTGCCACAAATCCTGTGCGGACAACTAATGAAAAACTGTTTTTT. Translating it yields CATNPVRTTNEKLFF. The rearrangement joins TRBV28 to TRBJ1-4; D uncertain. Germline V gene data show CDR1 as MDHEN and CDR2 as SYDVKM. The CDR3 spans 15 residues. Trimming took 10 bases from V and 0 from J, leaving 15 bases between them.

The chain's CDR3 is CASSIGTSRSNQPQHF. CDR3 bases: TGTGCCAGTAGTATTGGGACATCTCGTAGCAATCAGCCCCAGCATTTT. The rearrangement links TRBV19 to TRBJ1-5, with TRBD1 as a possible D gene (6 bases). The CDR3 loop spans 16 amino acids. Looked up from germline, CDR1 is LNHDA and CDR2 is SQIVND (reference sequence). Trimming took off 3 bases at V and 0 bases at J, with 12 bases between the two ends. The whole variable domain, remainder taken from reference TRBV19 and TRBJ1-5, is DGGITQSPKYLFRKEGQNVTLSCEQNLNHDAMYWYRQDPGQGLRLIYYSQIVNDFQKGDIAEGYSVSREKKESFPLTVTSAQKNPTAFYLCASSIGTSRSNQPQHFGDGTRLSIL.

The chain recombines TRBV7-9 with TRBJ1-3; a possible D gene is TRBD1 (6 bases). Germline V CDR1 and CDR2: SEHNR, FQNEAQ (reference sequence). The CDR3 runs 16 residues. V was shortened by 5 bases and J by 0 bases, with 14 bases between the two germline ends. This chain's CDR3 is CASSPPGQSSGNTIYF. The CDR3 coding sequence is TGTGCCAGCAGCCCTCCTGGACAGAGCTCTGGAAACACCATATATTTT.

The chain is built from TRBV29-1 and TRBJ1-1, with D possibly TRBD1 on 6 matching bases. V lost 8 bases, J lost 0 bases, and 13 bases lay in between. Germline V CDR1 and CDR2: SQVTM, ANQGSEA. The CDR3 length is 13 residues. The CDR3 region is CSISQGLNTEAFF. CDR3 nucleotide sequence: TGCAGCATCTCACAGGGATTGAACACTGAAGCTTTCTTT. The variable domain in full, with the rest retrieved from reference TRBV29-1 and TRBJ1-1, is SAVISQKPSRDICQRGTSLTIQCQVDSQVTMMFWYRQQPGQSLTLIATANQGSEATYESGFVIDKFPISRPNLTFSTLTVSNMSPEDSSIYLCSISQGLNTEAFFGQGTRLTVV.

This chain connects TRBV6-2 or TRBV6-3 to TRBJ1-5; tentatively, D is TRBD1 (6 bases). V was clipped by 7 bases and J by 2 bases, with 24 bases between them. The CDR3 loop spans 18 amino acids. Germline CDR1 reads MNHEY; CDR2 reads SVGEGT. CDR3 DNA: TGTGCCAGCAAGGGGGGCCCGCGCGACATGGGGGGCAATCAGCCCCAGCATTTT. Protein: CASKGGPRDMGGNQPQHF.

This clonotype was counted only a few times. The J gene is TRBJ2-7, the V gene TRBV7-2; 8 nucleotides line up with TRBD2. Germline V gene sequence: CDR1 SGHTA, CDR2 FQGNSA. V gave up 3 bases and J gave up 0 bases; unmatched junction bases: 4. The CDR3 sequence is 15 residues long. The CDR3 loop reads CASSFLGLDSYEQYF. Written as DNA, the CDR3 is TGTGCCAGCAGCTTTCTGGGACTAGACTCCTACGAGCAGTACTTC.

The chain uses TRBV27 and TRBJ2-3; unclear D gene. The germline V gene has CDR1 MNHEY and CDR2 SMNVEV (reference sequence). The V end lost 9 bases, the J end lost 0 bases, and 25 bases lay between the germline ends. The CDR3 loop spans 18 amino acids. The CDR3 nucleotides are TGTGCCAGTTCCATACGGAGCGTGGGTTCGACTAGCACAGATACGCAGTATTTT. Its protein product is CASSIRSVGSTSTDTQYF.

In this sample, this clonotype turned up a few times. V gene TRBV6-1 combines with J gene TRBJ2-7; D perhaps matches TRBD2 (5 bases). CDR1 is MNHNS, CDR2 SASEGT, per germline. Trimming cost V 8 bases and J 0 bases, with 14 bases left between them. The CDR3 is 14 residues long. CDR3 loop: CASPGKQSSYEQYF. CDR3 nucleotide sequence: TGTGCCAGCCCCGGGAAACAAAGCTCCTACGAGCAGTACTTC.

This rearrangement joins TRBV3-1 to TRBJ2-3, with 7 bases matching TRBD2. Losses at the gene ends were 1 base for V and 5 bases for J; bases not matched to a gene: 6. Looked up from germline, CDR1 is LGHDT and CDR2 is YNNKEL (reference sequence). CDR3 size: 15 residues. For the CDR3, the DNA is TGTGCCAGCAGCCAAGGGTCATTAGCGGGAGATACGCAGTATTTT. Its protein product is CASSQGSLAGDTQYF.

The table lists this clonotype with many counts. The chain joins TRBV2 to TRBJ2-2, with D possibly TRBD2 on 6 matching bases. Germline V lookup: CDR1 SNHLY, CDR2 FYNNEI. Between the trimmed V and J ends, which lost 6 bases and 6 bases, there was a span of 8 bases. The CDR3 has 12 amino acids. CDR3 nucleotide sequence: TGTGCCAGCAGAGTAGCGGCCGGGGAGCTGTTTTTT. Its protein product is CASRVAAGELFF.

The chain's CDR3 is CASSYSGGDTYEQYF. DNA for the CDR3: TGTGCCAGCAGTTACAGTGGGGGGGATACCTACGAGCAGTACTTC. The chain links TRBV6-5 to TRBJ2-7, with 7 bases aligning to TRBD2. The CDR3 spans 15 residues. V lost 2 bases and J lost 2; bases outside the gene matches: 6. CDR1 and CDR2 from the germline V gene are MNHEY and SVGAGI.

This clonotype appeared a few times. The genes are TRBV5-4 and TRBJ2-1, with D maybe TRBD2 (6 bases). CDR1 is SGHNT and CDR2 is YYREEE in the germline V gene (reference sequence). The V end lost 0 bases, the J end lost 8 bases, and 12 bases lay between the germline ends. The CDR3 runs 14 residues. The CDR3: CASSLGAGIDEQFF. The CDR3 DNA is TGTGCCAGCAGCTTGGGCGCGGGAATCGATGAGCAGTTCTTC.

The chain has TRBV20-1 and TRBJ1-2; D gene unclear. The CDR3 is made up of 12 amino acids. Germline-derived CDR1 and CDR2 are DFQATT and SNEGSKA (reference sequence). The ends were cut back, 2 bases at V and 9 bases at J, with 13 bases in the middle. CDR3 in amino acids: CSARFPNRSYTF. In nucleotides, the CDR3 is TGCAGTGCTAGATTTCCGAATCGGAGCTACACCTTC.

The chain couples TRBV28 to TRBJ1-2; D call uncertain. The CDR3 is 11 residues long. Germline V gene lookup returns CDR1 MDHEN and CDR2 SYDVKM. The V end lost 8 bases, the J end lost 6 bases, and 10 bases lay between the germline ends. In DNA, the CDR3 is TGTGCCAGCGCGGGCGGGAATGGCTACACCTTC. It encodes CASAGGNGYTF.

This clonotype has just a few counts. The chain is built from TRBV7-2 and TRBJ1-5; D possibly corresponds to TRBD1 (6 bases). Germline values: CDR1 SGHTA, CDR2 FQGNSA. CDR3 length: 14 amino acids. The V end was cut by 10 bases, the J end by 0 bases, with 13 bases between. CDR3 residues: CATTGTNSNQPQHF. DNA for the CDR3: TGTGCCACTACCGGGACAAATAGCAATCAGCCCCAGCATTTT.

This clonotype was seen more than once but under ten times. V gene TRBV28 combines with J gene TRBJ2-3, with D hard to call. Trimming took off 10 bases at V and 6 bases at J, with 2 bases between the two ends. The CDR3 length is 8 residues. CDR1 and CDR2 from the germline V gene are MDHEN and SYDVKM. As DNA, the CDR3 is TGTGCCAACGATACGCAGTATTTT. Protein sequence: CANDTQYF. Full variable domain (outside the CDR3, taken from reference TRBV28 and TRBJ2-3): DVKVTQSSRYLVKRTGEKVFLECVQDMDHENMFWYRQDPGLGLRLIYFSYDVKMKEKGDIPEGYSVSREKKERFSLILESASTNQTSMYLCANDTQYFGPGTRLTVL.

This clonotype was found a few times. V and J are TRBV5-1 and TRBJ1-1; no definite D call. Germline-derived CDR1 and CDR2 are SGHRS and YFSETQ. V lost 1 base, J lost 4 bases, and 14 bases lay in between. The CDR3 is 15 residues long. The CDR3 reads CASSLTPVKGTEAFF. CDR3 nucleotides: TGCGCCAGCAGCTTGACACCGGTAAAGGGCACTGAAGCTTTCTTT.

This clonotype occurred a few times. The chain couples TRBV4-3 to TRBJ1-3; D call uncertain. V was shortened by 0 bases and J by 5 bases, with 14 bases between the two germline ends. Germline V lookup: CDR1 LGHNA, CDR2 YSLEER. This CDR3 region has 16 residues. CDR3 in amino acids: CASSQELTGWRNTIYF. For the CDR3, the DNA is TGCGCCAGCAGCCAAGAATTGACCGGTTGGAGAAACACCATATATTTT.

This clonotype was counted only a few times. This chain joins TRBV6-6 and TRBJ2-7, with D unresolved. This CDR3 is 13 amino acids long. Trimming left V 0 bases short and J 7 bases short, with 10 bases between. The V gene's germline CDR1 is MNHNY and CDR2 SVGAGI (reference sequence). The CDR3 DNA reads as TGTGCCAGCAGTTACTCGAGAGACGGGGAGCAGTACTTC. This translates into CASSYSRDGEQYF.

This clonotype showed up many times. The rearrangement joins TRBV5-5 to TRBJ1-3; TRBD1 is a possible D gene (5 bases). In germline, CDR1 is SGHKS, CDR2 YYEKEE (reference sequence). Deletions cut 4 bases from V and 4 bases from J, with 15 bases between. The length of the CDR3 is 15 residues. The CDR3, as DNA: TGTGCCAGCAGCCCCGGTGGGGGAGGCGGAAACACCATATATTTT. Translation: CASSPGGGGGNTIYF.

This clonotype was seen only a few times. V is TRBV29-1 and J is TRBJ2-3, with 9 bases identical to TRBD2. Germline values: CDR1 SQVTM, CDR2 ANQGSEA. Germline trimming cut 7 bases from V and 1 base from J; bases unmatched to any gene: 18. This CDR3 has 18 residues. DNA of the CDR3: TGCAGCGCTTCAGGGTTCCAAGCGGGGGGAGCCCGCACAGATACGCAGTATTTT. Residues: CSASGFQAGGARTDTQYF.

This clonotype was counted between two and nine times. The V call is TRBV9, the J call TRBJ2-7; 7 nucleotides line up with TRBD1. Germline-derived CDR1 and CDR2 are SGDLS and YYNGEE. J was trimmed by 6 bases and V by 2 bases; bases with no gene match: 5. There are 13 residues in the CDR3. CDR3 bases: TGTGCCAGCAGCGTTGACTGGACAGGCGAGCAGTACTTC. The encoded protein is CASSVDWTGEQYF.